This is a list of T cell receptor beta chains from one sample in a study of beta chain features in type 1 diabetes. Profiling relied on immunoSEQ multiplex PCR, and the TCRdb table lists in-frame clones only, not all of them. The sample includes over 650,000 clones, over 11% of them seen just once. Sequencing was done on a sample of naive CD4+ T cells from blood. These receptors all stem from a man younger than 35 with type 1 diabetes. CDR3s include the opening cysteine and the closing phenylalanine or tryptophan. The D gene is left open where the match is weak. A row's size may be missing; if present it is once, few, many or a size class.

DNA: TGTGCCAGCAGCCCACTGGCCTCGGCTAGCGGGGCCTACGAGCAGTACTTC
CDR3: CASSPLASASGAYEQYF
J: TRBJ2-7
V: TRBV4-2
D: TRBD2
size: -

DNA: TGTGCCAGCAGTGGAGGGAAACACAGCGAGCAGTACTTC
CDR3: CASSGGKHSEQYF
J: TRBJ2-7
V: TRBV6-1
D: -
size: few

DNA: TGTGCCAGCAGCCAGGAAGCGTTACCGCAGTATTTT
CDR3: CASSQEALPQYF
J: TRBJ2-3
V: TRBV4-2
D: -
size: few

DNA: TGTGCCAGTAGTACCGCCGGACAGGGAGGCCAGCCCCAGCATTTT
CDR3: CASSTAGQGGQPQHF
J: TRBJ1-5
V: TRBV19
D: TRBD1
size: -

DNA: TGCGCCAGCAGCGGGGAAGGATGGACTGAAGCTTTCTTT
CDR3: CASSGEGWTEAFF
J: TRBJ1-1
V: TRBV10-2
D: -
size: -

DNA: TGTGCCAGCAGCGCACAGGGGGTAGGATACACCATATATTTT
CDR3: CASSAQGVGYTIYF
J: TRBJ1-3
V: TRBV9
D: TRBD1
size: -

DNA: TGTGCCAGCAGTTTATTAGAACAGCTTAGAACCGGGGAGCTGTTTTTT
CDR3: CASSLLEQLRTGELFF
J: TRBJ2-2
V: TRBV28
D: -
size: few

DNA: TGTGCCAGCAGCTTAGGAGGTGCTTGGCGGGAGCAGTTCTTC
CDR3: CASSLGGAWREQFF
J: TRBJ2-1
V: TRBV7-2
D: -
size: -

DNA: TGTGCCAGCAGTGTAGGGACAGGGAAAGGAGAGACCCAGTACTTC
CDR3: CASSVGTGKGETQYF
J: TRBJ2-5
V: TRBV25-1
D: TRBD1
size: -

DNA: TGTGCCAGCAGTAGACAGGGGGTATACGAGCAGTACTTC
CDR3: CASSRQGVYEQYF
J: TRBJ2-7
V: TRBV6-5
D: TRBD1
size: -

DNA: TGCGCCAGCAGCTTGGGGGGGACAGGGACCCCGGAGGAGCAGTACTTC
CDR3: CASSLGGTGTPEEQYF
J: TRBJ2-7
V: TRBV5-1
D: TRBD1
size: -

DNA: TGTGCCAGCAGGGCCTCCTCTGGAAACACCATATATTTT
CDR3: CASRASSGNTIYF
J: TRBJ1-3
V: TRBV2
D: -
size: -

DNA: TGCAGCGTACATACGGGGGCCAATGAGCAGTTCTTC
CDR3: CSVHTGANEQFF
J: TRBJ2-1
V: TRBV29-1
D: -
size: -

DNA: TGTGCCAGCAGCTTAGCGGGGGCTAGCGGGAGTTACGAGCAGTACTTC
CDR3: CASSLAGASGSYEQYF
J: TRBJ2-7
V: TRBV7-2
D: TRBD2
size: few

DNA: TGTGCCAGCAGCTTAACCCATGGACTAGCGGGAGCCGGGGAGCTGTTTTTT
CDR3: CASSLTHGLAGAGELFF
J: TRBJ2-2
V: TRBV11-2
D: TRBD2
size: -

DNA: TGTGCCAGCAGCTTCCGGACGGATACAGATACGCAGTATTTT
CDR3: CASSFRTDTDTQYF
J: TRBJ2-3
V: TRBV7-2
D: -
size: -

DNA: TGTGCCTGGAGTGACAACTTACGACAGGGGGCGCGGGCCAACGTCCTGACTTTC
CDR3: CAWSDNLRQGARANVLTF
J: TRBJ2-6
V: TRBV30
D: TRBD1
size: few

DNA: TGCAGCGTTGATAGGGACGGGAGAAACACCATATATTTT
CDR3: CSVDRDGRNTIYF
J: TRBJ1-3
V: TRBV29-1
D: -
size: -

DNA: TGTGCCAGCAGCTTGGAACCGGGGACCGAGCAGTACTTC
CDR3: CASSLEPGTEQYF
J: TRBJ2-7
V: TRBV5-6
D: -
size: once

DNA: TGTGCCAGCAGTGAGTTGACAGCTCCGAACACCGGGGAGCTGTTTTTT
CDR3: CASSELTAPNTGELFF
J: TRBJ2-2
V: TRBV6-4
D: -
size: -

DNA: TGTGCCAGTACCGACAATGAGCAGTTCTTC
CDR3: CASTDNEQFF
J: TRBJ2-1
V: TRBV19
D: -
size: few

DNA: TGTGCCAGCAGCCGAAGGGACATAGAGACCCAGTACTTC
CDR3: CASSRRDIETQYF
J: TRBJ2-5
V: TRBV11-3
D: -
size: few

DNA: TGTGCCAGCAGCCAAGTAAATCCGTATAACTCCTACGAGCAGTACTTC
CDR3: CASSQVNPYNSYEQYF
J: TRBJ2-7
V: TRBV4-2
D: -
size: few

DNA: TGCAGCGTTCCCGGACAGGGGGGGTTGAACACTGAAGCTTTCTTT
CDR3: CSVPGQGGLNTEAFF
J: TRBJ1-1
V: TRBV29-1
D: TRBD1
size: few

DNA: TGCAGCGTTGAAGGTAGTAGGCAGGTCGGGAACTCTAATGAAAAACTGTTTTTT
CDR3: CSVEGSRQVGNSNEKLFF
J: TRBJ1-4
V: TRBV29-1
D: -
size: few

DNA: TGTGCCAGCAGCCTAGCGGCGAACACCGGGGAGCTGTTTTTT
CDR3: CASSLAANTGELFF
J: TRBJ2-2
V: TRBV6-6
D: TRBD2
size: few

DNA: TGCGCCAGCAGCCCCGGGGGGAACTATGGCTACACCTTC
CDR3: CASSPGGNYGYTF
J: TRBJ1-2
V: TRBV4-3
D: -
size: few

DNA: TGTGCCAGCAGCCCTAGGACAGCTGGAGGTGGGATGAACACTGAAGCTTTCTTT
CDR3: CASSPRTAGGGMNTEAFF
J: TRBJ1-1
V: TRBV7-9
D: -
size: few

DNA: TGCGCCAGCCGAGATGGGGCTGAAAAACTGTTTTTT
CDR3: CASRDGAEKLFF
J: TRBJ1-4
V: TRBV5-1
D: -
size: -

DNA: TGTGCCAGTAGCATGACTAGCGGGAGGGCGTATACGCAGTATTTT
CDR3: CASSMTSGRAYTQYF
J: TRBJ2-3
V: TRBV19
D: TRBD2
size: -

DNA: TGTGCCAGCAGCTTCGTAGGTAACAATGAGCAGTTCTTC
CDR3: CASSFVGNNEQFF
J: TRBJ2-1
V: TRBV5-4
D: -
size: once

DNA: TGCAGCGTTGGAGAGGTCGATCAGCCCCAGCATTTT
CDR3: CSVGEVDQPQHF
J: TRBJ1-5
V: TRBV29-1
D: -
size: -

DNA: TGTGCCAGCAGACGGGCGAGGGAGCAGTTCTTC
CDR3: CASRRAREQFF
J: TRBJ2-1
V: TRBV11-2
D: -
size: few

DNA: TGTGCCAGCAGCTTTGTTTCAGGGGGCGCGACTGAAGCTTTCTTT
CDR3: CASSFVSGGATEAFF
J: TRBJ1-1
V: TRBV7-2
D: TRBD1
size: few

DNA: TGCGCCAGCAGTGGGGACAGCAGCTCCTACGAGCAGTACTTC
CDR3: CASSGDSSSYEQYF
J: TRBJ2-7
V: TRBV10-2
D: TRBD1
size: few

DNA: TGCAGTGCTAGAGATCGGACAGATGCTTTCTTT
CDR3: CSARDRTDAFF
J: TRBJ1-1
V: TRBV20-1
D: -
size: few

DNA: TGTGCCAGCAGCCCGTGGACTAGCGACACAGATACGCAGTATTTT
CDR3: CASSPWTSDTDTQYF
J: TRBJ2-3
V: TRBV7-9
D: TRBD2
size: -